Below, 9 T cell receptor beta chains from the same sample are listed, as sequenced in a study of OX40 agonist ivuxolimab in advanced cancers. Data came from immunoSEQ multiplex PCR; TCRdb stores just in-frame clones and leaves some out. The sample records approximately 98,000 clones, 70% to 85% being singletons. This specimen was CD4+ or CD8+ T cells sorted from blood, taken in a trial of the OX40 agonist ivuxolimab. All receptors come from an adult with an advanced solid tumor such as melanoma, head and neck, liver or kidney cancer.

This chain joins TRBV4-2 and TRBJ1-2; D is ambiguous. Trimming cost V 5 bases and J 5 bases, with 9 bases left between them. The CDR3 is 12 residues long. Germline lookup yields CDR1 LGHNA and CDR2 YNFKEQ. CDR3 sequence (DNA): TGTGCCAGCAGCTTATACATTTATGGCTACACCTTC. This encodes CASSLYIYGYTF.

The rearrangement joins TRBV7-2 to TRBJ2-3, with D unresolved. CDR3 length: 13 amino acids. The V gene's germline CDR1 is SGHTA and CDR2 FQGNSA. Trimming took 5 bases from V and 0 from J, leaving 6 bases between them. This CDR3 is CASSEPSTDTQYF. CDR3 nucleotide sequence: TGTGCCAGCAGCGAGCCTAGCACAGATACGCAGTATTTT.

CDR3: CASSFNRITDYGYTF. The CDR3 region has the DNA TGTGCCAGCAGCTTTAACAGGATTACGGACTATGGCTACACCTTC. The V gene is TRBV7-2, the J gene TRBJ1-2; TRBD1 might be the D (5 bases). The length of the CDR3 is 15 residues. Trimming removed 3 bases at V and 3 bases at J, with 14 bases between. Per germline, CDR1 SGHTA and CDR2 FQGNSA. Filled out from reference TRBV7-2 and TRBJ1-2, the complete variable domain reads GAGVSQSPSNKVTEKGKDVELRCDPISGHTALYWYRQSLGQGLEFLIYFQGNSAPDKSGLPSDRFSAERTGGSVSTLTIQRTQQEDSAVYLCASSFNRITDYGYTFGSGTRLTVV.

The chain links TRBV10-2 to TRBJ1-2; maybe TRBD1 (5 bases). V shed 3 bases and J shed 8 bases, with 22 bases lying between them. This CDR3 has 16 amino acids. Germline assignment: CDR1 WSHSY and CDR2 SAAADI. DNA for the CDR3: TGCGCCAGCAGTGAAATCTGGTGGAGTCGGGGGGAGGGCTACACCTTC. Protein sequence: CASSEIWWSRGEGYTF.

The table lists this clone with a count of one. V gene TRBV6-4 combines with J gene TRBJ1-1; a weak D match, TRBD1 (6 bases). The V gene's germline CDR1 is MRHNA and CDR2 SNTAGT. V shed 6 bases and J shed 4 bases, with 12 bases lying between them. This CDR3 spans 13 amino acids. DNA for the CDR3: TGTGCCAGCAGCAACAGGGTGGGCACTGAAGCTTTCTTT. Translated: CASSNRVGTEAFF.

The rearrangement joins TRBV6-5 to TRBJ2-7, with D unresolved. The CDR3 consists of 15 residues. V lost 6 bases and J lost 2, with 17 bases in between. Germline V gene data show CDR1 as MNHEY and CDR2 as SVGAGI. CDR3 nucleotide sequence: TGTGCCAGCAGCCTTTACGGCCGGTTAACCTACGAGCAGTACTTC. Residues: CASSLYGRLTYEQYF.

The J gene is TRBJ2-1, the V gene TRBV11-3; 8 bases align to TRBD2. Germline-derived CDR1 and CDR2 are SGHNT and YENEEA. The CDR3 runs to 12 residues. V lost 6 bases and J lost 8; bases outside the gene matches: 3. DNA for the CDR3: TGTGCCAGCAGTCACGGGGGGGATGAGCAGTTCTTC. Its translation is CASSHGGDEQFF.

V gene TRBV7-2 combines with J gene TRBJ2-1, with 8 bases aligning to TRBD1. J was trimmed by 6 bases and V by 0 bases; bases with no gene match: 13. CDR3 length: 18 residues. Germline V CDR1 and CDR2: SGHTA, FQGNSA. CDR3 sequence: CASSLAGRGRGLSNEQFF. For the CDR3, the DNA is TGTGCCAGCAGCTTAGCGGGCAGGGGGCGGGGTCTCTCCAATGAGCAGTTCTTC.

The rearrangement joins TRBV9 to TRBJ2-7, with 8 nucleotides matching TRBD1. V dropped 4 bases and J dropped 2; count of bases not matched to a gene: 5. This CDR3 spans 14 amino acids. Germline V gene data show CDR1 as SGDLS and CDR2 as YYNGEE. CDR3 nucleotide sequence: TGTGCCAGCAGCTTCGGACAGGGAACCTACGAGCAGTACTTC. Translation: CASSFGQGTYEQYF.